The entry that follows covers one T cell receptor (beta chain) sequence. Stated time point: blood at routine non-recurrence follow-up after resection. The data originate from a study of spatial heterogeneity in lung cancer. Study at large: The 55 to 90 donors had untreated early-stage non-small cell lung cancer.

A single record per CDR3 protein comes from TCRdb applying MiXCR to the 5' RACE reads. This sample has roughly 99,000 distinct CDR3 sequences, with roughly 21% found just once. V lost 1 base, J lost 5 bases, and 10 bases stayed unmatched. Germline values: CDR1 SGHDT, CDR2 YYEEEE. The CDR3 totals 17 residues. The gene calls are TRBV5-6 and TRBJ2-1, with 9 positions matching TRBD2. The receptor was derived from a male donor with early-stage non-small cell lung cancer. This sample comprised PBMCs, obtained at follow-up. As DNA, the CDR3 is TGTGCCAGCAGCTTGTTTGGCGTAGCGGGAGAGAACAATGAGCAGTTCTTC. The encoded protein is CASSLFGVAGENNEQFF. Looking up the rest from reference TRBV5-6 and TRBJ2-1 gives the full variable domain: DAGVTQSPTHLIKTRGQQVTLRCSPKSGHDTVSWYQQALGQGPQFIFQYYEEEERQRGNFPDRFSGHQFPNYSSELNVNALLLGDSALYLCASSLFGVAGENNEQFFGPGTRLTVL.